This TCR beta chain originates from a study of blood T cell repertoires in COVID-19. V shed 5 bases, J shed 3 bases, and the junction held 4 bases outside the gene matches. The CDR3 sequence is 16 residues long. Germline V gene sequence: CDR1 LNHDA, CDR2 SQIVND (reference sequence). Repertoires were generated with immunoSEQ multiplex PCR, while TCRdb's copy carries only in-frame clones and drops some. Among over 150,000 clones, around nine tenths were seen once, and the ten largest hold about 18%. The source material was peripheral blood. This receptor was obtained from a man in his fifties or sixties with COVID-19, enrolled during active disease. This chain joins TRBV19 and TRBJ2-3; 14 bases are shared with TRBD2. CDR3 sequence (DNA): TGTGCCAGTAGTCCGGGACTAGCGGGAGTTACAGATACGCAGTATTTT. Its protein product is CASSPGLAGVTDTQYF. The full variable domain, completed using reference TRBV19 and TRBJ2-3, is DGGITQSPKYLFRKEGQNVTLSCEQNLNHDAMYWYRQDPGQGLRLIYYSQIVNDFQKGDIAEGYSVSREKKESFPLTVTSAQKNPTAFYLCASSPGLAGVTDTQYFGPGTRLTVL.